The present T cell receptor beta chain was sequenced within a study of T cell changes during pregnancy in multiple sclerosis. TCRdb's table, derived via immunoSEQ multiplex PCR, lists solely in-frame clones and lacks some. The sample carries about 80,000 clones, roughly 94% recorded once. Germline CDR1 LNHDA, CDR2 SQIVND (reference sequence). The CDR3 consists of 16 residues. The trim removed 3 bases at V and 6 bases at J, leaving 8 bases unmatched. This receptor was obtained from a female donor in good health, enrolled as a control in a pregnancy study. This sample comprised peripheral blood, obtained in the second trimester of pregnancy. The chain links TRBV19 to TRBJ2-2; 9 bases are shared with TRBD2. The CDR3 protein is CASSITAGGPPGELFF. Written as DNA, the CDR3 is TGTGCCAGTAGTATCACGGCGGGAGGGCCTCCCGGGGAGCTGTTTTTT.